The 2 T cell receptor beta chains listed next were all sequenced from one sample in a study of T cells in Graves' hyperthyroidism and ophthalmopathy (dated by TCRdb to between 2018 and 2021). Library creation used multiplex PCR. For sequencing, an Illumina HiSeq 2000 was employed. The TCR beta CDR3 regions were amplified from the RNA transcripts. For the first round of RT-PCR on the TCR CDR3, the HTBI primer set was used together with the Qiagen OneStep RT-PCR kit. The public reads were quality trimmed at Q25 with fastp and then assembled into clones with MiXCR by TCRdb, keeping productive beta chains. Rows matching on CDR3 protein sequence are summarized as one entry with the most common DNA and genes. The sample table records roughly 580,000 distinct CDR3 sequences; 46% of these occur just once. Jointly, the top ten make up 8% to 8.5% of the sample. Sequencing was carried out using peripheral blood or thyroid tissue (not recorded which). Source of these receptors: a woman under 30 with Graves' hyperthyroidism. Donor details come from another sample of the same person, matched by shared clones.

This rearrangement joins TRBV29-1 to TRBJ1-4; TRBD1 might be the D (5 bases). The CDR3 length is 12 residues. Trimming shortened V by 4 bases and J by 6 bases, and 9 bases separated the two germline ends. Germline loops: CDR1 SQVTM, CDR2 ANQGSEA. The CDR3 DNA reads TGCAGCGTTGGAGGGGCTGATGAAAAACTGTTTTTT. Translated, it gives CSVGGADEKLFF.

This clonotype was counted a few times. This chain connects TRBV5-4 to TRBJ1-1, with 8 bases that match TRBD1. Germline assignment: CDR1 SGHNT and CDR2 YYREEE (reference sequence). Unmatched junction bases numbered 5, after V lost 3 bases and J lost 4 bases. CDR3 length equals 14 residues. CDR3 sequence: CASSWGTGPTEAFF. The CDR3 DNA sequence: TGTGCCAGCAGCTGGGGGACAGGACCCACTGAAGCTTTCTTT.